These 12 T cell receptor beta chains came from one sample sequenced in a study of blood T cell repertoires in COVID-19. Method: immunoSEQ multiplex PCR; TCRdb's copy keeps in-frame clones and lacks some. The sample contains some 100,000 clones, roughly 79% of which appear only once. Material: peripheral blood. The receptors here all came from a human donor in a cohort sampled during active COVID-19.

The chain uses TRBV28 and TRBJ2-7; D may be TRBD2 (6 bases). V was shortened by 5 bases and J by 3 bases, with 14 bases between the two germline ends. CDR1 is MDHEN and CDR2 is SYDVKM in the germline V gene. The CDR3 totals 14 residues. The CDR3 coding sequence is TGTGCCAGCAGTGGAGGGCAGGGACTCTACGAGCAGTACTTC. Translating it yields CASSGGQGLYEQYF.

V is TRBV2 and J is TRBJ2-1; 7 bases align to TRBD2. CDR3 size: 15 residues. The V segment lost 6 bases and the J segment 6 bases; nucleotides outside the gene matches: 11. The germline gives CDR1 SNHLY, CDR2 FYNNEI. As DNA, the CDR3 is TGTGCCAGCAGCCCCCTAGCGGTCCGTCGCAATGAGCAGTTCTTC. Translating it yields CASSPLAVRRNEQFF.

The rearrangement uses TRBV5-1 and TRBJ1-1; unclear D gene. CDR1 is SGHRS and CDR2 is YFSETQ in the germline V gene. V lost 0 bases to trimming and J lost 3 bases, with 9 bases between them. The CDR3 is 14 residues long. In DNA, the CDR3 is TGCGCCAGCAGCTTGGTATCACAGTACACTGAAGCTTTCTTT. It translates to CASSLVSQYTEAFF. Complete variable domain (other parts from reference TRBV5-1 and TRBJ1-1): KAGVTQTPRYLIKTRGQQVTLSCSPISGHRSVSWYQQTPGQGLQFLFEYFSETQRNKGNFPGRFSGRQFSNSRSEMNVSTLELGDSALYLCASSLVSQYTEAFFGQGTRLTVV.

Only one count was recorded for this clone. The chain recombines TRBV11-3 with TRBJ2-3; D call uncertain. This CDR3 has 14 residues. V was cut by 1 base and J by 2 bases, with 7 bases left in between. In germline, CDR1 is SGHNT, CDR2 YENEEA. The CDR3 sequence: CASSLGPYTDTQYF. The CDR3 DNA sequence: TGTGCCAGCAGCTTAGGCCCCTACACAGATACGCAGTATTTT. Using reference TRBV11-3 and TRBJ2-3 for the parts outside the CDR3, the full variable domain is EAGVVQSPRYKIIEKKQPVAFWCNPISGHNTLYWYLQNLGQGPELLIRYENEEAVDDSQLPKDRFSAERLKGVDSTLKIQPAELGDSAVYLCASSLGPYTDTQYFGPGTRLTVL.

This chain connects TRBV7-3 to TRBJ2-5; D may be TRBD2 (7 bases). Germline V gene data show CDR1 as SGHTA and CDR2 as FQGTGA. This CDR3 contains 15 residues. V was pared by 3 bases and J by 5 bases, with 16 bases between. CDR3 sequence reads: CASSLGLGGRETQYF. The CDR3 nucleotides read TGTGCCAGCAGCTTGGGACTCGGGGGGCGCGAGACCCAGTACTTC.

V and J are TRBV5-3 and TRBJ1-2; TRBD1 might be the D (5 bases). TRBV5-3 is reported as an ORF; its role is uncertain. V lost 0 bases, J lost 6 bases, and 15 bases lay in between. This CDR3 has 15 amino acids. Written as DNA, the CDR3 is TGTGCCAGAAGCTTGGTGCGGGACCAACGGGATGGCTACACCTTC. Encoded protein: CARSLVRDQRDGYTF.

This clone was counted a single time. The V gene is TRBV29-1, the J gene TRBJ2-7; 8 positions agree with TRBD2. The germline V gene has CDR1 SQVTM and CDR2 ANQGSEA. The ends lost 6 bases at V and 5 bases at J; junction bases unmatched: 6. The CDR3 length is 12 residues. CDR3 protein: CSVQREIDEQYF. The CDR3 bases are TGCAGCGTCCAGCGGGAGATAGACGAGCAGTACTTC.

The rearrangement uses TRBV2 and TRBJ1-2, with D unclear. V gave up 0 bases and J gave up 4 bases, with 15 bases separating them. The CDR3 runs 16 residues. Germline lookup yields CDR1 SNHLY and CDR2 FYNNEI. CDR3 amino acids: CASSEARAGLGYGYTF. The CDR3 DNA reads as TGTGCCAGCAGTGAAGCTAGAGCGGGCCTTGGCTATGGCTACACCTTC.

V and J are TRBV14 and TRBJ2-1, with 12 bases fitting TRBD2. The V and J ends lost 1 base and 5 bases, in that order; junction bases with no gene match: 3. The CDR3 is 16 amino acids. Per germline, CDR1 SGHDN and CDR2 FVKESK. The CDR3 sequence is CASSQASGRAHNEQFF. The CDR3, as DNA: TGTGCCAGCAGCCAAGCTAGCGGGAGGGCCCACAATGAGCAGTTCTTC.

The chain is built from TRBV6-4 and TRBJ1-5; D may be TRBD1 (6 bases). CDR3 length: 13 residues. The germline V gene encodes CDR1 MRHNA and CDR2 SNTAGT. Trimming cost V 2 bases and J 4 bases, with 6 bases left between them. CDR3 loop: CASSDGQNQPQHF. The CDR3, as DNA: TGTGCCAGCAGTGACGGACAGAATCAGCCCCAGCATTTT.

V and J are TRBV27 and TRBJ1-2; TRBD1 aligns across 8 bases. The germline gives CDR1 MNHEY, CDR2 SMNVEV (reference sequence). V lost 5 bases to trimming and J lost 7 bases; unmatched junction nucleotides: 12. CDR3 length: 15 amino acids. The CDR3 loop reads CASSAQGASHRGYTF. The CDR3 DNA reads TGTGCCAGCAGTGCGCAGGGGGCATCCCATCGTGGCTACACCTTC.

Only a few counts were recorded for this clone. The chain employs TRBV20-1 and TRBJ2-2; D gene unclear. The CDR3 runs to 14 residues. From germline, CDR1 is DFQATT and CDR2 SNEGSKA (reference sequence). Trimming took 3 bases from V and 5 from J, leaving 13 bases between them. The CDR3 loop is CSASVAARTGELFF. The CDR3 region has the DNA TGCAGTGCTAGTGTGGCAGCGAGGACCGGGGAGCTGTTTTTT.